What follows are 20 T cell receptor beta chains derived from one specimen sequenced in a study of blood T cell repertoires in COVID-19. The data were produced by immunoSEQ multiplex PCR, yet TCRdb's version contains in-frame clones alone and is incomplete. The sample records a few hundred thousand clones, 85% being singletons. Sequenced input: peripheral blood. All receptors come from a woman in her late teens or twenties with acute or convalescent COVID-19.

V gene TRBV6-4 combines with J gene TRBJ1-2; the match to TRBD1 covers 10 bases. J was trimmed by 4 bases and V by 5 bases; bases with no gene match: 4. CDR1 MRHNA and CDR2 SNTAGT come from the germline V gene. The CDR3 extends over 14 amino acids. In DNA, the CDR3 is TGTGCCAGCAGTAGCGGGACAGGGGTCTATGGCTACACCTTC. Translating it yields CASSSGTGVYGYTF.

The chain couples TRBV7-2 to TRBJ1-6; 9 bases line up with TRBD1. The CDR3 has 17 residues. The germline gives CDR1 SGHTA, CDR2 FQGNSA. The J segment lost 5 bases and the V segment lost 5 bases, leaving 10 bases of the junction unmatched. The CDR3 region is CASSTRDRVRDNSPLHF. CDR3 DNA sequence: TGTGCCAGCAGCACCCGGGACAGGGTTAGGGATAATTCACCCCTCCACTTT.

The chain uses TRBV30 and TRBJ1-3, with 8 bases that match TRBD1. CDR1 and CDR2 from the germline V gene are GTSNPN and SVGIG (reference sequence). V shed 5 bases, J shed 4 bases, and the junction held 7 bases outside the gene matches. The CDR3 consists of 14 residues. The CDR3 protein is CAWAGTGGGNTIYF. CDR3 sequence (DNA): TGTGCCTGGGCTGGGACAGGCGGCGGAAACACCATATATTTT.

The chain links TRBV7-2 to TRBJ1-1; D call uncertain. The CDR3 covers 13 residues. Germline loops: CDR1 SGHTA, CDR2 FQGNSA. V gave up 5 bases and J gave up 3 bases, with 10 bases separating them. The CDR3 nucleotides read TGTGCCAGCAGCCAGACTTGGGACACTGAAGCTTTCTTT. It is translated as CASSQTWDTEAFF. Full variable domain (outside the CDR3, taken from reference TRBV7-2 and TRBJ1-1): GAGVSQSPSNKVTEKGKDVELRCDPISGHTALYWYRQSLGQGLEFLIYFQGNSAPDKSGLPSDRFSAERTGGSVSTLTIQRTQQEDSAVYLCASSQTWDTEAFFGQGTRLTVV.

The chain is built from TRBV7-6 and TRBJ2-6; D possibly corresponds to TRBD2 (6 bases). The germline V gene encodes CDR1 SGHVS and CDR2 FNYEAQ. CDR3 length: 17 residues. Trimming stripped 1 base from V and 3 bases from J, with 13 bases between. CDR3: CASSLGSRDFGANVLTF. Written as DNA, the CDR3 is TGTGCCAGCAGCTTAGGCTCCAGGGACTTTGGGGCCAACGTCCTGACTTTC.

The chain has TRBV6-5 and TRBJ2-2; 8 positions agree with TRBD1. Trimming took 6 bases from V and 6 from J; bases not matched to a gene: 6. CDR3 size: 14 residues. Germline CDR1 reads MNHEY; CDR2 reads SVGAGI. CDR3 in amino acids: CASSDNRGAGELFF. The CDR3 DNA reads TGTGCCAGCAGCGATAACAGGGGGGCCGGGGAGCTGTTTTTT.

This chain uses TRBV5-6 with TRBJ1-5; TRBD1 agrees at 8 bases. Germline CDR1 and CDR2: SGHDT and YYEEEE. Trimming took 4 bases from V and 2 from J; bases not matched to a gene: 11. CDR3 length: 17 residues. The CDR3 DNA reads as TGTGCCAGCAGCATTTGGACAGGGAGCAAGGGCAATCAGCCCCAGCATTTT. Its protein is CASSIWTGSKGNQPQHF.

Comments on this clone: The same CDR3 also results from other DNA sequences found in this sample. The chain uses TRBV2 and TRBJ1-5; D is unresolved. Trimming removed 6 bases from V and 2 bases from J, with 5 bases in between. Germline V gives CDR1 SNHLY, CDR2 FYNNEI. This CDR3 comprises 12 residues. CDR3 region: CASSGGNQPQHF. The CDR3 coding sequence is TGTGCCAGCAGCGGAGGCAATCAGCCCCAGCATTTT.

The chain links TRBV24-1 to TRBJ2-2; D call uncertain. CDR3 size: 16 residues. Between the trimmed V and J ends, which lost 3 bases and 0 bases, there was a span of 10 bases. Germline V gene lookup returns CDR1 KGHDR and CDR2 SFDVKD. CDR3 DNA: TGTGCCACCAGTGATCCGCGATATTCGAACACCGGGGAGCTGTTTTTT. It is translated as CATSDPRYSNTGELFF.

V is TRBV2 and J is TRBJ2-2; 7 nucleotides align to TRBD2. The CDR3 is made up of 15 amino acids. Unmatched junction bases numbered 4, after V lost 2 bases and J lost 4 bases. CDR1 is SNHLY and CDR2 is FYNNEI in the germline V gene. CDR3 residues: CASSERGESTGELFF. CDR3 sequence (DNA): TGTGCCAGCAGTGAACGGGGGGAAAGCACCGGGGAGCTGTTTTTT.

The V call is TRBV19, the J call TRBJ1-5, with D possibly being TRBD1 (6 bases). There are 16 residues in the CDR3. The V and J ends lost 3 bases and 0 bases respectively, with 12 bases between them. Germline V gene lookup returns CDR1 LNHDA and CDR2 SQIVND (reference sequence). The CDR3 DNA reads as TGTGCCAGTAGTATTCCTGGGGACAATAGCAATCAGCCCCAGCATTTT. It is translated as CASSIPGDNSNQPQHF.

This clone came up many times. The rearrangement uses TRBV4-1 and TRBJ2-2; D possibly corresponds to TRBD2 (5 bases). The CDR3 contains 17 residues. The germline gives CDR1 MGHRA, CDR2 YSYEKL. Trimming took off 4 bases at V and 7 bases at J, with 22 bases between the two ends. CDR3 nucleotides: TGCGCCAGCAGCCCAGTACTAGAGTTTTCTTCGGGCGGGGAGCTGTTTTTT. Protein sequence: CASSPVLEFSSGGELFF.

The chain joins TRBV10-3 to TRBJ2-7, with TRBD1 matching 7 bases. CDR1 and CDR2 from the germline V gene are ENHRY and SYGVKD. V was pared by 1 base and J by 6 bases, with 6 bases of the junction left unmatched. This CDR3 comprises 14 residues. CDR3 coding DNA: TGTGCCATCAGTGAGTTGGGACAGCCCCTCGAGCAGTACTTC. Its translation: CAISELGQPLEQYF.

A few counts support this clone. This sequence joins TRBV4-1 and TRBJ2-7; 8 nucleotides match TRBD2. CDR1 is MGHRA, CDR2 YSYEKL, per germline. Trimming at V came to 5 bases and at J to 1 base, leaving 7 bases not matched to a gene. The CDR3 length is 15 residues. CDR3 coding DNA: TGCGCCAGCAGCTTAAGCGGGGGAGCATCCTACGAGCAGTACTTC. Its translation: CASSLSGGASYEQYF.

CDR3 sequence reads: CASSATGTVDTQYF. The CDR3 DNA reads TGCGCCAGCAGCGCGACAGGGACGGTTGATACGCAGTATTTT. J is TRBJ2-3 and V is TRBV5-1, with 7 bases lining up with TRBD1. In germline, CDR1 is SGHRS, CDR2 YFSETQ. CDR3 size: 14 residues. V shed 4 bases, J shed 6 bases, and the junction held 8 bases outside the gene matches.

V is TRBV23-1 and J is TRBJ2-7; 8 bases map to TRBD1. TRBV23-1 is identified as an open reading frame with a role that is uncertain. Trimming cost V 2 bases and J 2 bases; bases outside gene matches: 11. This CDR3 is built from 17 residues. In DNA, the CDR3 is TGCGCCAGCAGTCAAGGGGCTGGGACAGGCCGAACCTACGAGCAGTACTTC. Translation: CASSQGAGTGRTYEQYF.

The rearrangement uses TRBV28 and TRBJ1-4, with unresolved D. Germline V gene data show CDR1 as MDHEN and CDR2 as SYDVKM. The CDR3 has 20 amino acids. Trimming shortened V by 3 bases and J by 0 bases, and 23 bases separated the two germline ends. CDR3 nucleotide sequence: TGTGCCAGCAGTTTCGCTATGACACTCTCCGGCTTTGCAACTAATGAAAAACTGTTTTTT. Protein: CASSFAMTLSGFATNEKLFF.

The chain couples TRBV2 to TRBJ2-7, with D perhaps TRBD1 (6 bases). The V end was cut by 4 bases, the J end by 7 bases, with 8 bases between. The CDR3 consists of 11 residues. The germline CDR1 and CDR2 sequences are SNHLY and FYNNEI. The CDR3 region is CASSAGQEQYF. As DNA, the CDR3 is TGTGCCAGCAGTGCAGGACAGGAGCAGTACTTC.

The chain has TRBV9 and TRBJ2-3; D gene uncertain. CDR1 and CDR2 from the germline V gene are SGDLS and YYNGEE. Trimming shortened V by 0 bases and J by 2 bases, and 4 bases separated the two germline ends. The CDR3 runs to 13 residues. The CDR3 region is CASSVVLTDTQYF. DNA of the CDR3: TGTGCCAGCAGCGTAGTCCTCACAGATACGCAGTATTTT.

This chain joins TRBV7-9 and TRBJ2-1, with 8 bases that match TRBD2. CDR1 and CDR2 from the germline V gene are SEHNR and FQNEAQ (reference sequence). CDR3 length equals 16 residues. V lost 4 bases to trimming and J lost 4 bases; unmatched junction nucleotides: 9. The CDR3: CASSSFWSGSYNEQFF. The CDR3 DNA is TGTGCCAGCAGCTCTTTCTGGAGCGGGAGTTACAATGAGCAGTTCTTC. The complete variable domain, with remaining parts taken from reference TRBV7-9 and TRBJ2-1, reads DTGVSQNPRHKITKRGQNVTFRCDPISEHNRLYWYRQTLGQGPEFLTYFQNEAQLEKSRLLSDRFSAERPKGSFSTLEIQRTEQGDSAMYLCASSSFWSGSYNEQFFGPGTRLTVL.